This passage covers 27 T cell receptor beta chains from one sample sequenced in a study of shared clonotypes between healthy human individuals (dated by TCRdb to about 2020). Libraries were prepared through the immunoSEQ multiplex PCR assay. TCRdb's version of the immuneACCESS table is confined to in-frame rearrangements and falls short of the full clone set. An unresolved V gene accounts for under half of the shortfall where checked; the remainder is of unknown origin. The sample table shows approximately 1.9 million clones, and around 95% are seen once. Together, the top ten hold 1.5% to 2% of the sample. CD8 naive samples consisted of CD45RO-negative cells that were positively selected for CCR7, yielding a CD45RA+CCR7+ population without TemRA cells. The sequenced sample consisted of naive CD8+ T cells from PBMCs. This sample's cell subset or site label indicates: CD45RA+CCR7+. The receptors derive from a man between 18 and 29 years old in good health. Some clones in this sample may be carry-over from other donors' samples.

The V call is TRBV10-2, the J call TRBJ2-3; D perhaps matches TRBD2 (5 bases). Germline loops: CDR1 WSHSY, CDR2 SAAADI. The V end lost 2 bases, the J end lost 2 bases, and 11 bases lay between the germline ends. The CDR3 sequence is 15 residues long. CDR3 DNA sequence: TGCGCCAGCAGTGAGGATTGGGGAGCCACAGATACGCAGTATTTT. This translates into CASSEDWGATDTQYF.

This chain joins TRBV15 and TRBJ2-1; 7 bases map to TRBD2. Germline V lookup: CDR1 LNHNV, CDR2 YYDKDF (reference sequence). With 5 bases clipped from V and 10 bases from J, the junction kept 11 bases outside the gene matches. This CDR3 comprises 14 residues. CDR3 region: CATSPGTAGREQFF. For the CDR3, the DNA is TGTGCCACCAGCCCCGGGACCGCCGGGAGGGAGCAGTTCTTC.

Of note for this clone: Other nucleotide sequences from this sample produce the same CDR3. This chain uses TRBV9 with TRBJ2-7; 9 nucleotides agree with TRBD1. With 4 bases clipped from V and 2 bases from J, the junction kept 4 bases outside the gene matches. The germline V gene has CDR1 SGDLS and CDR2 YYNGEE. The CDR3 is made up of 14 amino acids. CDR3 sequence (DNA): TGTGCCAGCAGCCCGGGACAGGGTGCCTACGAGCAGTACTTC. Residues: CASSPGQGAYEQYF. The variable domain in full, completed from reference TRBV9 and TRBJ2-7, reads DSGVTQTPKHLITATGQRVTLRCSPRSGDLSVYWYQQSLDQGLQFLIQYYNGEERAKGNILERFSAQQFPDLHSELNLSSLELGDSALYFCASSPGQGAYEQYFGPGTRLTVT.

The chain uses TRBV10-3 and TRBJ2-7; 11 bases are a match to TRBD2. Germline V CDR1 and CDR2: ENHRY, SYGVKD. The CDR3 length is 16 residues. V lost 6 bases and J lost 2; bases outside the gene matches: 9. The CDR3 region is CAISLASGRTTYEQYF. The DNA for the CDR3 is TGTGCCATCAGCTTAGCTAGCGGGAGGACTACCTACGAGCAGTACTTC.

This clone appeared a single time. J is TRBJ1-2 and V is TRBV19; no reliable D call. V was clipped by 6 bases and J by 4 bases, with 21 bases between them. The CDR3 sequence is 16 residues long. Germline-derived CDR1 and CDR2 are LNHDA and SQIVND (reference sequence). CDR3 coding DNA: TGTGCCAGTAGCTTCCCCTCGAAGCAGTGGGGCTATGGCTACACCTTC. This sequence encodes CASSFPSKQWGYGYTF.

The chain employs TRBV5-1 and TRBJ2-7; 9 positions agree with TRBD1. This CDR3 contains 17 residues. CDR1 SGHRS and CDR2 YFSETQ come from the germline V gene. J was trimmed by 1 base and V by 4 bases; bases with no gene match: 12. The CDR3 here is CASSRDRVKDGSYEQYF. Here the CDR3 DNA reads TGCGCCAGCAGCCGGGACAGGGTTAAAGACGGGTCCTACGAGCAGTACTTC.

As regards this clone: This CDR3 is also generated by other DNA sequences in the sample. The chain carries TRBV19 and TRBJ2-7; tentative D call: TRBD2 (6 bases). This CDR3 is 14 amino acids long. CDR1 LNHDA and CDR2 SQIVND come from the germline V gene (reference sequence). The V end was cut by 5 bases, the J end by 2 bases, with 13 bases between. CDR3 DNA sequence: TGTGCCAGTAGTGCGGGACGGGGCACCTACGAGCAGTACTTC. It codes for CASSAGRGTYEQYF.

This chain joins TRBV9 and TRBJ1-1; 7 bases match TRBD1. The CDR3 has 16 residues. With 5 bases clipped from V and 3 bases from J, the junction kept 13 bases outside the gene matches. Germline CDR1 and CDR2: SGDLS and YYNGEE. The CDR3 reads CASSRLWDTGDTEAFF. The CDR3 nucleotides read TGTGCCAGCAGTAGACTCTGGGATACAGGGGACACTGAAGCTTTCTTT.

The genes are TRBV9 and TRBJ2-1; the D is unclear. The CDR3 covers 12 residues. CDR1 and CDR2 (germline): SGDLS, YYNGEE. V lost 7 bases and J 5 bases, leaving 10 bases between the germline ends. The CDR3, as DNA: TGTGCCAGCGCCCTTGGAAACAATGAGCAGTTCTTC. Its translation: CASALGNNEQFF. Together with reference TRBV9 and TRBJ2-1, the CDR3 gives the full variable domain: DSGVTQTPKHLITATGQRVTLRCSPRSGDLSVYWYQQSLDQGLQFLIQYYNGEERAKGNILERFSAQQFPDLHSELNLSSLELGDSALYFCASALGNNEQFFGPGTRLTVL.

The chain carries TRBV29-1 and TRBJ2-5, with 7 bases fitting TRBD2. The junction had 4 bases not matched to a gene; V was cut back by 4 bases and J by 2 bases. CDR1 and CDR2 (germline): SQVTM, ANQGSEA. This CDR3 has 13 amino acids. The CDR3 here is CSVGGLGQETQYF. CDR3 coding DNA: TGCAGCGTTGGTGGACTAGGGCAAGAGACCCAGTACTTC.

The chain is built from TRBV5-6 and TRBJ2-7, with 12 bases identical to TRBD2. J lost 5 bases, V lost 0 bases, and 6 bases had no gene match. CDR3 length: 16 residues. Germline CDR1 and CDR2: SGHDT and YYEEEE. The CDR3 sequence is CASSLDVLAGGNEQYF. CDR3 sequence (DNA): TGTGCCAGCAGCTTGGACGTACTAGCGGGAGGCAACGAGCAGTACTTC.

The rearrangement joins TRBV7-4 to TRBJ2-3; D is uncertain. The V gene's germline CDR1 is SGHVT and CDR2 SQSDAQ. The CDR3 is made up of 14 amino acids. The V end was cut by 7 bases, the J end by 0 bases, with 11 bases between. The CDR3 protein is CASTPDPSTDTQYF. In nucleotides, the CDR3 is TGTGCCAGCACCCCCGACCCCAGCACAGATACGCAGTATTTT.

The chain combines TRBV10-3 with TRBJ2-7; 9 bases are a match to TRBD1. CDR3 size: 15 residues. Germline V lookup: CDR1 ENHRY, CDR2 SYGVKD. With 3 bases clipped from V and 4 bases from J, the junction kept 7 bases outside the gene matches. The CDR3, as DNA: TGTGCCATCAGTGACTCCTGGGACAGGGTATACGAGCAGTACTTC. Translated: CAISDSWDRVYEQYF.

The rearrangement joins TRBV11-1 to TRBJ1-1; tentatively, D is TRBD1 (6 bases). CDR1 and CDR2 (germline): SGHAT, FQDESV (reference sequence). The germline V and J ends were trimmed by 3 bases and 2 bases, with 10 bases remaining between them. The CDR3 extends over 14 amino acids. The CDR3 sequence: CASSFAGANTEAFF. The CDR3, as DNA: TGTGCCAGCAGCTTTGCAGGGGCTAACACTGAAGCTTTCTTT.

The chain uses TRBV11-2 and TRBJ2-4; a weak D match, TRBD2 (5 bases). The germline V gene has CDR1 SGHAT and CDR2 FQNNGV. The CDR3 is 15 amino acids. V shed 5 bases and J shed 8 bases, with 19 bases lying between them. CDR3 region: CASSARVVSRDIQYF. CDR3 DNA: TGTGCCAGCAGCGCCCGGGTGGTCTCGAGGGACATTCAGTACTTC.

A note on this clone: In the same sample, other DNA sequences code for this CDR3. The rearrangement joins TRBV27 to TRBJ2-1; no reliable D call. Per germline, CDR1 MNHEY and CDR2 SMNVEV (reference sequence). V lost 3 bases and J 0 bases, leaving 6 bases between the germline ends. The CDR3 length is 14 residues. Written as DNA, the CDR3 is TGTGCCAGCAGTTTTGAAAGCTCCTACAATGAGCAGTTCTTC. It encodes CASSFESSYNEQFF.

This clone has only one observation. The chain couples TRBV27 to TRBJ1-3; 7 bases are shared with TRBD1. The CDR3 extends over 15 amino acids. Trimming removed 7 bases from V and 2 bases from J; junction bases left unmatched: 8. Germline CDR1 and CDR2: MNHEY and SMNVEV (reference sequence). CDR3 DNA: TGTGCCAGCACCCTAACAGGGGAACCTGGAAACACCATATATTTT. Protein sequence: CASTLTGEPGNTIYF.

This CDR3 is CASSPLTSGGSTDTQYF. CDR3 coding DNA: TGTGCCAGCAGTCCTCTGACTAGCGGGGGGAGCACAGATACGCAGTATTTT. The genes are TRBV27 and TRBJ2-3; 13 nucleotides agree with TRBD2. The CDR3 totals 17 residues. Trimming cost V 5 bases and J 0 bases; bases outside gene matches: 5. CDR1 MNHEY and CDR2 SMNVEV come from the germline V gene (reference sequence).

Only one count was recorded for this clone. The rearrangement uses TRBV11-2 and TRBJ1-1, with 9 bases aligning to TRBD1. Germline CDR1 SGHAT, CDR2 FQNNGV. J gave up 2 bases and V 1 base, and 14 bases lay outside the gene matches. This CDR3 is built from 19 residues. The CDR3 protein is CASSLVLVAVGQGNTEAFF. Here the CDR3 DNA reads TGTGCCAGCAGCTTAGTGTTGGTAGCGGTGGGACAGGGTAACACTGAAGCTTTCTTT.

This clone was found once. V is TRBV15 and J is TRBJ1-2; D is unclear. Germline CDR1 reads LNHNV; CDR2 reads YYDKDF (reference sequence). Trimming pared 3 bases from V and 3 bases from J, leaving 11 bases between. CDR3 length: 14 residues. The chain's CDR3 is CATSRNDGYYGYTF. The CDR3 DNA is TGTGCCACCAGCAGGAATGACGGCTACTATGGCTACACCTTC.

V is TRBV15 and J is TRBJ2-7; TRBD2 might be the D (5 bases). V lost 4 bases, J lost 5 bases, and 21 bases lay in between. Germline CDR1 LNHNV, CDR2 YYDKDF (reference sequence). The CDR3 consists of 16 residues. In nucleotides, the CDR3 is TGTGCCACCAGCAAGTCCTCCCGGTCCCCGAGGGACGAGCAGTACTTC. Its translation: CATSKSSRSPRDEQYF.

This clone was observed a single time. The chain combines TRBV5-4 with TRBJ2-7, with 8 positions matching TRBD1. The CDR3 has 12 amino acids. Germline V gene data show CDR1 as SGHNT and CDR2 as YYREEE (reference sequence). V lost 9 bases to trimming and J lost 5 bases; unmatched junction nucleotides: 7. The CDR3 loop reads CATLDRANEQYF. The CDR3 DNA is TGTGCCACCCTGGACAGGGCCAACGAGCAGTACTTC.

This clone was counted once. V gene TRBV13 combines with J gene TRBJ2-7; 7 bases are a match to TRBD2. After removal of 7 bases from V and 2 bases from J, the junction contained 5 bases not matched to a gene. Germline CDR1 is PRHDT and CDR2 is FYEKMQ (reference sequence). The CDR3 consists of 13 residues. The CDR3 is CASTTGGPYEQYF. DNA of the CDR3: TGTGCCAGCACAACGGGGGGACCCTACGAGCAGTACTTC.

The genes are TRBV6-6 and TRBJ2-1; a weak D match, TRBD1 (6 bases). The CDR3 sequence is 14 residues long. Trimming stripped 9 bases from V and 2 bases from J, with 14 bases between. Germline CDR1 MNHNY, CDR2 SVGAGI (reference sequence). CDR3 region: CASGGRGPYNEQFF. CDR3 DNA: TGTGCCAGTGGTGGCAGGGGTCCCTACAATGAGCAGTTCTTC.

The chain combines TRBV11-2 with TRBJ2-7; D tentatively reads TRBD1 or TRBD2 (6 bases each). The CDR3 is 14 residues long. Germline V gene lookup returns CDR1 SGHAT and CDR2 FQNNGV. The germline V and J ends were trimmed by 5 bases and 4 bases, with 15 bases remaining between them. The DNA of the CDR3 is TGTGCCAGCAGCAGGCTGGGGGGCTCGTACGAGCAGTACTTC. It encodes CASSRLGGSYEQYF. Using reference TRBV11-2 and TRBJ2-7 for the parts outside the CDR3, the full variable domain is EAGVAQSPRYKIIEKRQSVAFWCNPISGHATLYWYQQILGQGPKLLIQFQNNGVVDDSQLPKDRFSAERLKGVDSTLKIQPAKLEDSAVYLCASSRLGGSYEQYFGPGTRLTVT.

This clone was seen once. The chain carries TRBV5-1 and TRBJ2-3; TRBD2 matches at 7 bases. The CDR3 is 17 residues long. Germline V gene data show CDR1 as SGHRS and CDR2 as YFSETQ. V lost 0 bases, J lost 2 bases, and 9 bases stayed unmatched. CDR3 sequence reads: CASSLEGLAADTDTQYF. The DNA for the CDR3 is TGCGCCAGCAGCTTGGAGGGCCTAGCGGCAGACACAGATACGCAGTATTTT.

The gene calls are TRBV4-1 and TRBJ1-2; D ambiguous. Between the trimmed V and J ends, which lost 0 bases and 5 bases, there was a span of 16 bases. The CDR3 is 16 residues long. From germline, CDR1 is MGHRA and CDR2 YSYEKL. This CDR3 is CASSQDHRTLRYGYTF. CDR3 coding DNA: TGCGCCAGCAGCCAAGACCATCGAACGTTAAGATATGGCTACACCTTC.